This TCR beta chain derives from a study of OX40 agonist ivuxolimab in advanced cancers. Study details: Dose-escalation patients suffered from hepatocellular carcinoma, melanoma, renal cell or head and neck cancer.

This clone was seen once. The protocol was immunoSEQ multiplex PCR, while the TCRdb copy is restricted to in-frame clones and leaves out a portion. This sample yields about 31,000 clones, of which approximately 85% are seen a single time; about 54% belongs to the top ten. The germline V gene encodes CDR1 SEHNR and CDR2 FQNEAQ (reference sequence). The V and J ends lost 5 bases and 3 bases respectively, with 17 bases between them. This CDR3 is built from 15 residues. This TCR was sampled from an adult with an advanced solid tumor such as melanoma, head and neck, liver or kidney cancer. V is TRBV7-9 and J is TRBJ2-7; D possibly uses TRBD1 or TRBD2 (5 bases each). Sequences were derived from CD4+ or CD8+ T cells sorted from blood, sampled in a trial of the OX40 agonist ivuxolimab. CDR3 DNA sequence: TGTGCCAGCAGCCCAGGGAAGGGACGGAGCTACGAGCAGTACTTC. Amino acids: CASSPGKGRSYEQYF.